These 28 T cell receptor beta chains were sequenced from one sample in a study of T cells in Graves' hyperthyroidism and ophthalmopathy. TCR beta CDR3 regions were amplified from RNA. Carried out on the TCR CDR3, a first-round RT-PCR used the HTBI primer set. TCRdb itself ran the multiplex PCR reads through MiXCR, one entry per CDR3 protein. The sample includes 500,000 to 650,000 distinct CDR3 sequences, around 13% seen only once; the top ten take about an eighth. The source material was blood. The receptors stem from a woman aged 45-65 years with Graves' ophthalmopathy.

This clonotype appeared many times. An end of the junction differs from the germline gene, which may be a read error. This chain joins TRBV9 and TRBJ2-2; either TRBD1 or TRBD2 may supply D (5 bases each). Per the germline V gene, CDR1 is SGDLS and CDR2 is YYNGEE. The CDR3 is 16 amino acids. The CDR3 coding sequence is TGTACCAGCAGCAAGGGCCGGGGCCCTAACACCGGGGAGCTGTTTTTT. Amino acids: CTSSKGRGPNTGELFF.

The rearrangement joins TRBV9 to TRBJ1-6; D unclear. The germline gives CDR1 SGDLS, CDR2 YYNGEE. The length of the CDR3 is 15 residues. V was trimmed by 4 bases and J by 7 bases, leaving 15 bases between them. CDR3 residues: CASSLASGLNSPLHF. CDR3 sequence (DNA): TGTGCCAGCAGCCTTGCGAGCGGTCTAAATTCACCCCTCCACTTT.

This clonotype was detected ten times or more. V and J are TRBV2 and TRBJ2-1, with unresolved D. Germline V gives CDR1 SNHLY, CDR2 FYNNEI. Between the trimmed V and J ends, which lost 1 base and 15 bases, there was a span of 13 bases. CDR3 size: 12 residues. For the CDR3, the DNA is TGTGCCAGCAGTGAAGATTGGTCAGATCCGTTCTTC. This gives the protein CASSEDWSDPFF.

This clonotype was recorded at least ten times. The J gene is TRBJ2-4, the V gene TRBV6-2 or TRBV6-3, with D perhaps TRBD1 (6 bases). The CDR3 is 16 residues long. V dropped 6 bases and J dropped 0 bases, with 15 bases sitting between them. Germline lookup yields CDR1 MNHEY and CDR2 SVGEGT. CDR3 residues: CASRTTGPGAKNIQYF. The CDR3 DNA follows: TGTGCCAGCAGAACTACAGGGCCGGGAGCCAAAAACATTCAGTACTTC.

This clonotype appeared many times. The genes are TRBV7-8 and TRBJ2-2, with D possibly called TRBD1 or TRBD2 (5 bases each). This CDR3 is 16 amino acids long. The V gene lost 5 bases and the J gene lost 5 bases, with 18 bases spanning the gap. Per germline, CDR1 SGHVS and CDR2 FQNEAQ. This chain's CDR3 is CASSDFLEGFTGELFF. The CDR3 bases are TGTGCCAGCAGCGACTTCCTAGAGGGGTTTACCGGGGAGCTGTTTTTT.

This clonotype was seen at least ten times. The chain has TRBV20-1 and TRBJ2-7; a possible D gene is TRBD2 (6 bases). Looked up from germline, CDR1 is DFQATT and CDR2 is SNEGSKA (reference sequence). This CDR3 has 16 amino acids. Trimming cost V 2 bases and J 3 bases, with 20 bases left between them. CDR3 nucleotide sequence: TGCAGTGCTAGACAACGGGTGACGGGAGAATTCTACGAGCAGTACTTC. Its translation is CSARQRVTGEFYEQYF.

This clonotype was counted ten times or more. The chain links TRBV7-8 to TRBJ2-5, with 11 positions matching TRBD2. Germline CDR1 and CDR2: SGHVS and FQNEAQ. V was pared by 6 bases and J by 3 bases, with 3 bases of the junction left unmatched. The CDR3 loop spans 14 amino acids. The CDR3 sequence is CASRPGLAEETQYF. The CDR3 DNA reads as TGTGCCAGCAGGCCGGGACTAGCGGAAGAGACCCAGTACTTC.

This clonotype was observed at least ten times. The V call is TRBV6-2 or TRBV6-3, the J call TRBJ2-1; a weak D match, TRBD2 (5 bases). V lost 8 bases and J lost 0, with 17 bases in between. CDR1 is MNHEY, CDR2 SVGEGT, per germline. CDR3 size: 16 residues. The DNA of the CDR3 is TGTGCCAGCGGTGTCATGAGGGCTAGCTCCTACAATGAGCAGTTCTTC. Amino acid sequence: CASGVMRASSYNEQFF.

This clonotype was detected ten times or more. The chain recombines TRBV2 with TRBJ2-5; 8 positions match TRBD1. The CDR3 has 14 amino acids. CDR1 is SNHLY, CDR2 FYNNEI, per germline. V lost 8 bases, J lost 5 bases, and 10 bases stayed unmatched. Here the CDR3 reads CASSWAGGTETQYF. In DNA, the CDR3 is TGTGCCAGCTCGTGGGCAGGGGGCACTGAGACCCAGTACTTC.

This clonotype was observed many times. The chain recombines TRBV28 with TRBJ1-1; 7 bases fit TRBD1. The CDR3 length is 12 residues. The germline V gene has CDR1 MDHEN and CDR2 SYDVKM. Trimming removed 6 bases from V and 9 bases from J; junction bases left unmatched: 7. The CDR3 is CASSSMGQQAFF. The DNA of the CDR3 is TGTGCCAGCAGCTCGATGGGACAGCAAGCTTTCTTT.

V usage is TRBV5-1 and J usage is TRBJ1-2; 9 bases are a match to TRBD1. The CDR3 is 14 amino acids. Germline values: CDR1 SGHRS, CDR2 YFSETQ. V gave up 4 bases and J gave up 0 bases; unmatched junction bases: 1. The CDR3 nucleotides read TGCGCCAGCAGCACAGGGGGCGCTAACTATGGCTACACCTTC. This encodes CASSTGGANYGYTF.

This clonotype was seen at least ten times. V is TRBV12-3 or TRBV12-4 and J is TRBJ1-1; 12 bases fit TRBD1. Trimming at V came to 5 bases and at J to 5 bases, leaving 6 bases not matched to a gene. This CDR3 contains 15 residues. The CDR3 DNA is TGTGCCAGCAGTCTCCGGGACAGGGGGCATACTGAAGCTTTCTTT. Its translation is CASSLRDRGHTEAFF.

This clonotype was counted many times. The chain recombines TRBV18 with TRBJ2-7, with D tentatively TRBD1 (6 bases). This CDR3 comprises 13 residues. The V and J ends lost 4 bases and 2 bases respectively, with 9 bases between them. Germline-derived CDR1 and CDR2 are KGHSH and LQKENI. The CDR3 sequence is CASSRTEPYEQYF. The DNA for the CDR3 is TGTGCCAGCTCACGGACAGAGCCCTACGAGCAGTACTTC.

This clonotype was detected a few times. In DNA form, the CDR3 reads TGTGCCAGCAGTTCCCCACCCGACAGGGGTGGGACAGATACGCAGTATTTT. It specifies CASSSPPDRGGTDTQYF. V and J are TRBV28 and TRBJ2-3; 8 nucleotides align to TRBD1. The CDR3 runs to 17 residues. The V and J ends lost 4 bases and 3 bases, in that order; junction bases with no gene match: 12. The germline CDR1 and CDR2 sequences are MDHEN and SYDVKM.

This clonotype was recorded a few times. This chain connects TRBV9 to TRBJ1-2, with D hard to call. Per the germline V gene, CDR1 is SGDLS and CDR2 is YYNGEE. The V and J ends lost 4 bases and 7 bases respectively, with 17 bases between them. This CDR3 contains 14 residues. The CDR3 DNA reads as TGTGCCAGCAGCATGGGGTGGGTTGATGGTGGCTACACCTTC. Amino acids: CASSMGWVDGGYTF.

The CDR3 region has the DNA TGTGCCACCTCCGGACAGGGGTTTTGGGACAATGAGCAGTTCTTC. It specifies CATSGQGFWDNEQFF. The rearrangement links TRBV18 to TRBJ2-1, with 9 bases matching TRBD1. CDR3 length: 15 amino acids. After removal of 10 bases from V and 5 bases from J, the junction contained 12 bases not matched to a gene. The germline V gene encodes CDR1 KGHSH and CDR2 LQKENI.

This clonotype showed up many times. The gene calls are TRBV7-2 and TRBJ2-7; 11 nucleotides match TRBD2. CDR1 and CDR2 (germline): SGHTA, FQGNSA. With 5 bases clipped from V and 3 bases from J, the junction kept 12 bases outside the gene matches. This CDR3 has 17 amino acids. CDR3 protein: CASSPAGLAGGGYEQYF. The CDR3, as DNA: TGTGCCAGCAGCCCAGCCGGCCTAGCGGGAGGTGGCTACGAGCAGTACTTC.

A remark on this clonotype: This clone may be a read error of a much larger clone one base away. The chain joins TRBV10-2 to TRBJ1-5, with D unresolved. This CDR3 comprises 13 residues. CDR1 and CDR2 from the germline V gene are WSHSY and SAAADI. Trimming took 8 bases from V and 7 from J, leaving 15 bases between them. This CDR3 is CASGRNDGQPQHF. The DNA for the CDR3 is TGCGCCAGCGGACGAAACGATGGGCAGCCCCAGCATTTT.

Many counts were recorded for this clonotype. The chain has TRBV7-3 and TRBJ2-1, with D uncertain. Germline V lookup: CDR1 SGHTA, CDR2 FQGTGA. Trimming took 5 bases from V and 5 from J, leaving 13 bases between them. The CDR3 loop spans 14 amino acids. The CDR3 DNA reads TGTGCCAGCAGCCCTCGGACGTACAACAATGAGCAGTTCTTC. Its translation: CASSPRTYNNEQFF.

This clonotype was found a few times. In nucleotides, the CDR3 is TGCAGTGCCCCTGACAGGGGCCTCCGGAGCACCATATATTTT. Amino acid sequence: CSAPDRGLRSTIYF. This chain connects TRBV20-1 to TRBJ1-3; 8 bases align to TRBD1. The CDR3 runs 14 residues. Germline V lookup: CDR1 DFQATT, CDR2 SNEGSKA (reference sequence). After removal of 6 bases from V and 9 bases from J, the junction contained 13 bases not matched to a gene.

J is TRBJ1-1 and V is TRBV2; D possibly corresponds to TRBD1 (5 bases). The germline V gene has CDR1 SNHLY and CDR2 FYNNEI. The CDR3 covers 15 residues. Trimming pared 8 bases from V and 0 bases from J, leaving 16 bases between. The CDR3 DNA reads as TGTGCCAGCTGTCAGACAGAGTCAATGAACACTGAAGCTTTCTTT. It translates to CASCQTESMNTEAFF.

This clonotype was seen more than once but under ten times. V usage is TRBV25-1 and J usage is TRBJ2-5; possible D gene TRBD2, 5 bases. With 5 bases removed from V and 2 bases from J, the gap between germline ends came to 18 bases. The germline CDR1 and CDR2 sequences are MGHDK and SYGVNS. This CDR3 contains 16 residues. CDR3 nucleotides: TGTGCCAGCAGTCTTCGCGGGCCCGGTCTTCAAGAGACCCAGTACTTC. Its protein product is CASSLRGPGLQETQYF.

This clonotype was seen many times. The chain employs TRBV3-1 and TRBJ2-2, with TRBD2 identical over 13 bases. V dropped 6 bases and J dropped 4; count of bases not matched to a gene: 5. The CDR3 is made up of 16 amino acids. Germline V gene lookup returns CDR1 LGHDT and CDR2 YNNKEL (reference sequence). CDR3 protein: CASRTSGRALTGELFF. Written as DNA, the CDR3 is TGTGCCAGCAGAACTAGCGGGAGGGCCCTCACCGGGGAGCTGTTTTTT.

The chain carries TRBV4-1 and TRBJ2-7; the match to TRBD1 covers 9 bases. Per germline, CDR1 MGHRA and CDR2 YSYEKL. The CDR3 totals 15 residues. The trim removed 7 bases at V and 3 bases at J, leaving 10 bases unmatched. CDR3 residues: CASNEPGQGNYEQYF. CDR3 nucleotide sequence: TGCGCCAGCAACGAGCCGGGACAGGGAAACTACGAGCAGTACTTC.

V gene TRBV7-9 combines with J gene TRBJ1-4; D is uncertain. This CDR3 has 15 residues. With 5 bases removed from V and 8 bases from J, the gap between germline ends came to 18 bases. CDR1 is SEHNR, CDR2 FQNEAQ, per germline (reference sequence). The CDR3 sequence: CASSQDLGFQEKLFF. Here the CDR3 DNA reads TGTGCCAGCAGCCAAGATTTGGGCTTTCAGGAAAAACTGTTTTTT.

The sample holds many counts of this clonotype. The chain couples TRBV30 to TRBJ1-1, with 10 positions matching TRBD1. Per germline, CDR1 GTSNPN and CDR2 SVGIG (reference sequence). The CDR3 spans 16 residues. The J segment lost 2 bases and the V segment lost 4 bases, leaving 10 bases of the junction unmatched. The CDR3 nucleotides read TGTGCCTGGAACAGGGACAGGGGTAAATTAAACACTGAAGCTTTCTTT. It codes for CAWNRDRGKLNTEAFF.

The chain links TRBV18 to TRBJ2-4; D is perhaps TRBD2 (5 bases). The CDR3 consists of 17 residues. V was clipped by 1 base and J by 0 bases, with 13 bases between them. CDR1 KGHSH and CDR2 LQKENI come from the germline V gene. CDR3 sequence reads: CASSPLEGFLAKNIQYF. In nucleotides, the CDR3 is TGTGCCAGCTCACCACTTGAGGGCTTTCTAGCCAAAAACATTCAGTACTTC.

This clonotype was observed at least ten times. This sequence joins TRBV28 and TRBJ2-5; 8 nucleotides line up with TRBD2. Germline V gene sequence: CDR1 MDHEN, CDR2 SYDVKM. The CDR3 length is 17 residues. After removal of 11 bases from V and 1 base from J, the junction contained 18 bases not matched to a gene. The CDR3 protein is CASGPGGGRGLQETQYF. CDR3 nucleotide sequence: TGTGCCTCCGGTCCCGGGGGGGGGAGGGGACTCCAAGAGACCCAGTACTTC.